Included here is one T cell receptor beta chain sequence, with context. In its sample, this clonotype was seen many times. This clone's antigen is unknown. No per-base quality is available; no much larger clone lies one base away. The time point label of this sample denotes: patch test 1, 2 weeks after DPC sensitization. This specimen's treatment or condition label, per the study, means: therapeutic diphenylcyclopropenone sensitization with weekly scalp DPC. At each patch-test visit, blood was drawn before the patch test was applied. Patients were considered eligible if aged 18 to 70, diagnosed with alopecia and deemed suitable for DPC therapy, and patients were excluded if pregnant. Total RNA was extracted from unfractionated whole blood collected in Tempus Blood RNA tubes. Libraries came from RACE. Sequencing was performed on a NextSeq 500. During library preparation, unique molecular identifiers were attached to individual cDNA molecules so that TCRs could be counted quantitatively and reproducibly. For every blood RNA sample, sequencing covered both the TCR alpha and TCR beta chains. As for the original processing: Samples had a median of about 96,000 TCRs, with a range from roughly 20,000 to 700,000. V, J and CDR3 annotation of the TCR reads was performed with the Decombinator software suite. For PS versus PT1 abundance plots, all samples were subsampled to the same number of TCRs (28,000). Expanded TCRs were defined as absent before sensitization and observed at least eight times at the 2-week time point. The public reads were run again by TCRdb, first through fastp at Q25 and then through MiXCR, and only productive beta chains were kept. When rows share a CDR3 protein, they turn into one entry using the most common DNA and genes. These V and J calls rely on TCRdb rather than the paper's analysis. Across this sample there are 100,000 or so distinct CDR3 sequences, with approximately 9.9% seen only once. The biggest ten clones account for roughly 3.5% of the sample.

This sample was included in a study of human T cells and chemical hapten exposure listed by TCRdb under 2021. About the investigation overall: For sensitization, 2% DPC in acetone was applied to a roughly 2 cm by roughly 2 cm area of upper inner arm skin. Patients additionally received weekly therapeutic DPC doses to the scalp throughout the approximately 24-week study period. Patch testing was done on the upper back using Finn chambers containing 0.01% DPC, and results were scored after 6 days according to International Contact Dermatitis Research Group standards. The patient cohort, mostly female, included alopecia areata with under or over 50% scalp involvement, alopecia totalis and alopecia universalis. The libraries were sequenced as a pool, and the TCR yield per sample differed mostly because of small variations in library volumes within the pool. In alopecia patients, the study followed how the peripheral blood TCR repertoire changed in vivo over primary and secondary sensitization to diphenylcyclopropenone (DPC), a hapten. Blood was sampled from patients pre-sensitization (week 0) and at 2, 6 and about 24 weeks after DPC sensitization. About 30 alopecia patients provided blood for TCR sequencing at one to four time points (pre-sensitization, 2, 6 and 24 weeks).

The germline V gene (reference sequence) provides CDR1 DFQATT and CDR2 SNEGSKA. Taken from cysteine to phenylalanine, the CDR3 has 13 residues. Only CDR3 DNA remains: 39 bases, in frame from the first base. Relative to germline, V is missing 3 bases and J is missing 12 bases, with 8 bases of the junction outside any gene match. Points the paper makes about the study in general: No change with DPC sensitization was found in the number of TCRs above 1 in 1000 frequency, and no evidence of global repertoire structure alterations was found. Because every patient had alopecia, a presumed autoimmune disease, the patients' immune response might differ from that of healthy individuals. Significantly more large CDR3 similarity clusters were formed by expanded TCRs than by pre-sensitization or healthy control sets, consistent with antigen-driven responses. Repeated subsampling changed both the strength of the expansion versus patch-test correlation and the threshold at which the correlation became significant. Patch test score correlated positively with the number of PT1 expanded TCRs, reaching significance at thresholds 8, 16 and 32 but not at 4.

The receptor was derived from a woman aged 40-49 years with alopecia areata. Some clones in this sample may be carry-over from other donors' samples. The sample here was whole blood, taken in connection with sensitization to the hapten diphenylcyclopropenone (DPC). The sequence joins TRBV20-1 to TRBJ2-1, with TRBD2 matching 10 junction bases. The DNA sequence is TGCAGTGCTAGGACTAGCGGGTCACAAGTGCAGTTCTTC. Its protein is CSARTSGSQVQFF.